The 21 T cell receptor beta chains in this list originate from one sample, sequenced in a study of T cell repertoires in cytomegalovirus infection. Antigens for these TCRs are unknown. TCRdb passed the reads through MiXCR, listing each CDR3 protein once. The data contain around 200,000 distinct CDR3 sequences, 38% of them singletons. The sequences come from CD8+ T cells from cultured PBMCs, collected from culture after CMV antigen stimulation. The origin of the receptors is a human donor in good health (CMV status not recorded). Some clones in this sample may be carry-over from other donors' samples.

The genes are TRBV28 and TRBJ2-3; D is undetermined. This CDR3 has 13 amino acids. Germline V gene sequence: CDR1 MDHEN, CDR2 SYDVKM. Deletions cut 4 bases from V and 6 bases from J, with 11 bases between. CDR3 loop: CASSSTSSDTQYF. In DNA form, the CDR3 reads TGTGCCAGCAGTTCCACCAGCTCCGATACGCAGTATTTT.

The genes are TRBV7-6 and TRBJ1-1; tentatively, D is TRBD1 (5 bases). CDR3 length: 16 amino acids. The germline gives CDR1 SGHVS, CDR2 FNYEAQ. V was pared by 1 base and J by 9 bases, with 21 bases between. In DNA, the CDR3 is TGTGCCAGCAGCTTAGGGGTTTCAGGGCGGTCGAGTAAAGCTTTCTTT. Encoded protein: CASSLGVSGRSSKAFF.

This chain uses TRBV12-3 or TRBV12-4 with TRBJ2-7; the match to TRBD1 covers 9 bases. V shed 6 bases, J shed 4 bases, and the junction held 19 bases outside the gene matches. The CDR3 sequence is 18 residues long. CDR3 DNA: TGTGCCAGCAGACCGGGACAGGGAGCTAGACCCGGAAAATACGAGCAGTACTTC. This translates into CASRPGQGARPGKYEQYF.

This clonotype was counted between two and nine times. The chain carries TRBV7-6 and TRBJ2-3; 14 nucleotides match TRBD2. The CDR3 contains 16 residues. Trimming took 5 bases from V and 6 from J; bases not matched to a gene: 7. The germline V gene encodes CDR1 SGHVS and CDR2 FNYEAQ. The chain's CDR3 is CASSPRTSGGPDTQYF. The CDR3 nucleotides are TGTGCCAGCAGCCCTAGGACTAGCGGGGGGCCGGATACGCAGTATTTT.

This clonotype was recorded a few times. The chain uses TRBV7-2 and TRBJ2-1, with 9 positions matching TRBD2. Losses at the gene ends were 1 base for V and 2 bases for J; bases not matched to a gene: 3. Per germline, CDR1 SGHTA and CDR2 FQGNSA. The CDR3 extends over 16 amino acids. This CDR3 is CASSLGASGAYNEQFF. The CDR3 DNA follows: TGTGCCAGCAGCTTAGGGGCTAGCGGGGCCTACAATGAGCAGTTCTTC.

This clonotype was observed many times. The J gene is TRBJ2-3, the V gene TRBV7-6; D ambiguous. Germline values: CDR1 SGHVS, CDR2 FNYEAQ. V lost 0 bases, J lost 4 bases, and 5 bases lay in between. The CDR3 extends over 13 amino acids. The DNA for the CDR3 is TGTGCCAGCAGCTTAGCGCAATCAGATACGCAGTATTTT. Encoded protein: CASSLAQSDTQYF.

This chain uses TRBV4-1 with TRBJ2-1; D unresolved. Deletions cut 1 base from V and 8 bases from J, with 12 bases between. CDR3 length equals 14 residues. CDR1 is MGHRA, CDR2 YSYEKL, per germline. In nucleotides, the CDR3 is TGCGCCAGCAGCCAAGCGGGCTATACGGATGAGCAGTTCTTC. Protein sequence: CASSQAGYTDEQFF.

V usage is TRBV6-1 and J usage is TRBJ1-2; no firm D call. This CDR3 region has 12 residues. Germline V gene sequence: CDR1 MNHNS, CDR2 SASEGT. V lost 8 bases, J lost 4 bases, and 11 bases lay in between. The CDR3 sequence: CASWRFGYGYTF. CDR3 nucleotides: TGTGCCAGCTGGCGTTTTGGCTATGGCTACACCTTC.

This chain joins TRBV7-4 and TRBJ2-2, with D possibly TRBD1 on 5 matching bases. V was shortened by 6 bases and J by 6 bases, with 8 bases between the two germline ends. CDR3 length equals 12 residues. Germline CDR1 and CDR2: SGHVT and SQSDAQ. CDR3 DNA sequence: TGTGCCAGCAGGGGGCGGTCCGGGGAGCTGTTTTTT. The encoded protein is CASRGRSGELFF.

This chain links TRBV11-2 with TRBJ2-7; D is possibly TRBD2 (5 bases). CDR3 length equals 14 residues. The germline V gene encodes CDR1 SGHAT and CDR2 FQNNGV. Trimming removed 0 bases at V and 9 bases at J, with 15 bases between. CDR3 region: CASSLDGGQRGQYF. CDR3 DNA sequence: TGTGCCAGCAGCTTAGATGGAGGCCAGCGCGGGCAGTACTTC.

The chain uses TRBV7-8 and TRBJ1-5; D may be TRBD1 (5 bases). V shed 1 base and J shed 2 bases, with 12 bases lying between them. Germline loops: CDR1 SGHVS, CDR2 FQNEAQ. The CDR3 runs to 16 residues. The CDR3 loop reads CASSLGVSTGNQPQHF. The DNA of the CDR3 is TGTGCCAGCAGCTTAGGAGTGTCGACAGGCAATCAGCCCCAGCATTTT.

This clonotype was observed at least ten times. The chain uses TRBV7-2 and TRBJ2-1; 13 nucleotides align to TRBD2. The CDR3 length is 17 residues. CDR1 and CDR2 from the germline V gene are SGHTA and FQGNSA. After removal of 4 bases from V and 9 bases from J, the junction contained 12 bases not matched to a gene. CDR3 DNA: TGTGCCAGCAGCTGGGCCCACCGGGGACTAGCGGGACGTGAGCAGTTCTTC. Translation: CASSWAHRGLAGREQFF.

This clonotype was detected only a few times. J is TRBJ1-1 and V is TRBV27, with a tentative D call TRBD1 (6 bases). Germline assignment: CDR1 MNHEY and CDR2 SMNVEV (reference sequence). Trimming removed 3 bases from V and 11 bases from J, with 22 bases in between. This CDR3 contains 15 residues. The CDR3 sequence is CASSLVTGLTKPAFF. The CDR3 bases are TGTGCCAGCAGTTTGGTAACAGGGCTGACTAAACCGGCTTTCTTT.

The rearrangement links TRBV9 to TRBJ2-1, with D perhaps matching TRBD2 (7 bases). The CDR3 has 18 residues. Germline V lookup: CDR1 SGDLS, CDR2 YYNGEE. The ends were cut back, 4 bases at V and 1 base at J, with 21 bases in the middle. The CDR3 DNA reads TGTGCCAGCAGCCCTGGCGGGGGCCAAACCAGTTCCTACAATGAGCAGTTCTTC. The encoded protein is CASSPGGGQTSSYNEQFF.

This chain joins TRBV10-3 and TRBJ2-1, with D perhaps TRBD2 (6 bases). The CDR3 spans 15 residues. V shed 3 bases and J shed 3 bases, with 12 bases lying between them. Germline CDR1 is ENHRY and CDR2 is SYGVKD. The CDR3 here is CAISDSGGVYNEQFF. The CDR3 DNA sequence: TGTGCCATCAGTGACTCCGGGGGAGTCTACAATGAGCAGTTCTTC.

The V gene is TRBV19, the J gene TRBJ1-1; D ambiguous. The CDR3 length is 11 residues. CDR1 and CDR2 (germline): LNHDA, SQIVND (reference sequence). The V end lost 7 bases, the J end lost 1 base, and 4 bases lay between the germline ends. The CDR3 bases are TGTGCCAGTAAGGAGAACACTGAAGCTTTCTTT. Residues: CASKENTEAFF.

As to this clonotype: Germline and junction disagree at one end, which may indicate a read error. CDR3 protein: CASNDSLSPWGGSTF. CDR3 DNA: TGTGCCAGCAATGACAGCCTCTCCCCATGGGGAGGCTCCACCTTC. The J gene is TRBJ1-2, the V gene TRBV2; D possibly corresponds to TRBD1 (5 bases). The CDR3 consists of 15 residues. Looked up from germline, CDR1 is SNHLY and CDR2 is FYNNEI.

At least ten counts were recorded for this clonotype. The germline gene is not matched at one end of the junction; a read error may be the cause. The chain couples TRBV7-8 to TRBJ1-2; 10 bases agree with TRBD1. The CDR3 loop spans 19 amino acids. Germline CDR1 reads SGHVS; CDR2 reads FQNEAQ. For the CDR3, the DNA is TGTGCCAGCAGCGTAGCCTCCGGGACAGGGGCCTGGCGTGGCTATGGCTACACCTTC. Translation: CASSVASGTGAWRGYGYTF.

This chain joins TRBV4-1 and TRBJ2-2; 14 bases align to TRBD2. The CDR3 contains 16 residues. Trimming took 5 bases from V and 4 from J; bases not matched to a gene: 3. Germline CDR1 and CDR2: MGHRA and YSYEKL. DNA of the CDR3: TGCGCCAGCAGCGGGACTAGCGGGAGTTTCACCGGGGAGCTGTTTTTT. It codes for CASSGTSGSFTGELFF.

The chain carries TRBV6-5 and TRBJ2-5; TRBD1 might be the D (6 bases). The CDR3 totals 13 residues. Trimming cost V 6 bases and J 5 bases, with 13 bases left between them. The germline gives CDR1 MNHEY, CDR2 SVGAGI. The CDR3 DNA follows: TGTGCCAGCAGGAAAACAGGGCGGGAGACCCAGTACTTC. Its translation: CASRKTGRETQYF.

This clonotype was counted many times. This chain joins TRBV7-2 and TRBJ1-5, with a possible D match to TRBD1 (5 bases). The V and J ends lost 1 base and 6 bases respectively, with 10 bases between them. CDR1 is SGHTA and CDR2 is FQGNSA in the germline V gene. The CDR3 length is 14 residues. In DNA form, the CDR3 reads TGTGCCAGCAGCTTAGAAGGGGTAGGTCAGCCCCAGCATTTT. This gives the protein CASSLEGVGQPQHF.